Below, one TCR beta chain is given with its context. What it recognizes is unknown. These data belong to a study of shared clonotypes between healthy human individuals. Overall study context: Two female and a few male donors aged 18 to 49 were enrolled.

Study-wide points: The study drew on few donors, limiting represented genetic and exposure-history diversity. Sharing across four donors was highest in naive CD4 (around 5%) and lowest in memory CD8 (approximately 0.4%).

Trimming removed 2 bases at V and 3 bases at J, with 7 bases between. The CDR3 totals 14 residues. CDR1 is MDHEN, CDR2 SYDVKM, per germline. The input for sorted-subset replicate PCRs was about 0.2 ug DNA, approximately 30,000 T cell genomes. Profiling relied on immunoSEQ multiplex PCR, and the TCRdb table lists in-frame clones only, not all of them. The table lists some 580,000 clones, 95% to 98% of them singletons. The sequenced material came from naive CD4+ T cells sorted from blood. Subset specified: CD45RA+ positively selected. This receptor was obtained from a woman in her twenties or thirties in good health. The chain employs TRBV28 and TRBJ2-2; D gene ambiguous. CDR3 sequence: CASSLGHHTGELFF. The CDR3, as DNA: TGTGCCAGCAGTTTAGGGCACCACACCGGGGAGCTGTTTTTT.